This T cell receptor (beta chain) was captured in a study of CD8+ T cells in alopecia areata. With regard to this clone: Its matching antigen is unknown.

The authors extracted RNA and reverse transcribed it into cDNA as the sequencing template. Clones were sequenced by immunoSEQ multiplex PCR, and TCRdb holds only the in-frame ones, with some missing. This table has approximately 140,000 clones, roughly 82% appearing once. V trimming: 5 bases; J trimming: 7 bases; junction bases outside the gene matches: 8. Germline-derived CDR1 and CDR2 are LNHNV and YYDKDF (reference sequence). This CDR3 has 15 residues. As to treatment: oral pan-JAK inhibitor, 5-10 mg twice daily. Study results and limitations: Among the cells sequenced in scalp samples are also the resident alphabeta T cells of normal skin.

The receptor was derived from a human donor with alopecia areata. This chain uses TRBV15 with TRBJ2-1; the match to TRBD1 covers 10 bases. Sample: CD8+ T cells sorted from blood, taken at week 4, from a patient treated with tofacitinib. In nucleotides, the CDR3 is TGTGCCACCAGCGCCCGGGACAGGGGAGGAAATGAGCAGTTCTTC. Translation: CATSARDRGGNEQFF.